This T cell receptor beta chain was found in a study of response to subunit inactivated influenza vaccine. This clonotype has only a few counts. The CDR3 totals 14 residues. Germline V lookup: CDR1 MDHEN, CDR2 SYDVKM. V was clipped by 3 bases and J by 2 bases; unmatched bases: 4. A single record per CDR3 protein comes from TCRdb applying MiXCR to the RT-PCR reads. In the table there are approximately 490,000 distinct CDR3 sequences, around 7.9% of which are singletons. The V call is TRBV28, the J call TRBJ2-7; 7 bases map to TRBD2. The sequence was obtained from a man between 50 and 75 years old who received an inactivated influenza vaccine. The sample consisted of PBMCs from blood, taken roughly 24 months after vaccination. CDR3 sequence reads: CASSFHGRAYEQYF. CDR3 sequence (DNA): TGTGCCAGCAGTTTCCATGGGAGGGCCTACGAGCAGTACTTC.